This T cell receptor beta chain was identified during a study of long-term antiretroviral therapy in people with HIV. An immunoSEQ assay, version v3.0, was performed at survey level. Sequencing efforts were directed toward roughly 40,000-55,000 T-cell genomes per sample. Generated by immunoSEQ multiplex PCR, the TCRdb table keeps only in-frame clones and is missing some. The sample holds approximately 31,000 clones, 78% seen once. Overall study results and limits: It was observed that HIV repertoires exhibited narrower CDR3 length ranges than controls. ART adherence, viral resistance and therapy changes went undocumented.

A word on this clone: The antigen remains unidentified.

The material was unsorted PBMCs, obtained 3.1 years after starting antiretroviral therapy. This clonotype was sampled from a woman aged 45-60 years with HIV.

The chain's CDR3 is CASSQDTGELFF. The CDR3 bases are TGTGCCAGCAGCCAGGACACCGGGGAGCTGTTTTTT. The V call is TRBV4-2, the J call TRBJ2-2; no clear D. The V end lost 3 bases, the J end lost 3 bases, and 2 bases lay between the germline ends. CDR1 is LGHNA and CDR2 is YNFKEQ in the germline V gene. The CDR3 covers 12 residues.